The rows below give T cell receptor beta chains drawn from one sample of a study of T-cell memory formation after mild COVID-19. TCRdb analysed the 5' RACE reads with MiXCR anew, one entry per CDR3 protein. The top ten hold about 27% of the sample, which has tens of thousands of distinct CDR3 sequences, 10% to 15% seen once. Sequenced: PBMCs or a T cell subset sorted from them (not recorded which). These receptors originate from an adult woman who had mild COVID-19 (a few samples of this study predate the infection). Cell type and time point are not known. The CDR3 runs from the conserved cysteine through the conserved F or W. The D gene is left open where the match is weak. Only part of the rows carry a size: once, few, many, or a class if the clone is expanded.

>many|-|TRBV29-1|TRBJ2-5
TGCAGCGTTGAAGATAATGAAGGGCCCAAAGAGACCCAGTACTTC
CSVEDNEGPKETQYF
>few|TRBD2|TRBV7-9|TRBJ2-1
TGTGCCGGATCACTAGCGGGGTTATACAATGAGCAGTTCTTC
CAGSLAGLYNEQFF
>few|-|TRBV24-1|TRBJ2-1
TGTGCCACCAGTGACCTCAATGAGCAGTTCTTC
CATSDLNEQFF
>-|TRBD1|TRBV9|TRBJ2-5
TGTGCCAGCAGCGTAACACTAAGGGACAGGGGTCAGGAAGAGACCCAGTACTTC
CASSVTLRDRGQEETQYF
>few|TRBD1|TRBV7-9|TRBJ1-6
TGTGCCAGCAGCTTAGACGCGGACAGGTCAATCTATAATTCACCCCTCCACTTT
CASSLDADRSIYNSPLHF
>-|-|TRBV20-1|TRBJ2-7
TGCAGTGCTAGAGATAGTGGGGGCTCCTACGAGCAGTACTTC
CSARDSGGSYEQYF
>-|TRBD1|TRBV5-1|TRBJ2-1
TGCGCCAGCAGCTCACGACAGGGGGCGATTTTTAATGAGCAGTTCTTC
CASSSRQGAIFNEQFF
>-|-|TRBV6-2/TRBV6-3|TRBJ1-5
TGTGCCAGCAGTTACTCGGAGGTTTTTCACAATCAGCCCCAGCATTTT
CASSYSEVFHNQPQHF
>few|TRBD2|TRBV15|TRBJ2-1
TGTGCCACCAGCCGGCTAGCGGGAGTGATTGATGAGCAGTTCTTC
CATSRLAGVIDEQFF
>few|-|TRBV12-3/TRBV12-4|TRBJ2-7
TGTGCCAGCACCTGGGGGCAGGCCTACGAGCAGTACTTC
CASTWGQAYEQYF
>-|TRBD1|TRBV6-5|TRBJ2-1
TGTGCCAGCAGTTACATCGCGCAGGGGGCAATCGATGAGCAGTTCTTC
CASSYIAQGAIDEQFF
>many|-|TRBV4-3|TRBJ2-7
TGCGCCAGCAGCCCTAGAACAGGGAGCGTTCACGAGCAGTACTTC
CASSPRTGSVHEQYF
>-|-|TRBV14|TRBJ2-7
TGTGCCAGCAGCCAAGCACTCTACGAGCAGTACTTC
CASSQALYEQYF
>-|-|TRBV2|TRBJ2-6
TGTGCCAGCAGTGGGGGAATACAGCTCCGCTCTGGGGCCAACGTCCTGACTTTC
CASSGGIQLRSGANVLTF
>-|TRBD1|TRBV4-1|TRBJ1-1
TGCGCCAGCAGCCAAGATGGGACAGGGCCCCGCGGGGGCACTGAAGCTTTCTTT
CASSQDGTGPRGGTEAFF
>-|TRBD2|TRBV5-6|TRBJ2-1
TGTGCCAGCAGCTTTAGCGGGGGACACAATGAGCAGTTCTTC
CASSFSGGHNEQFF
>-|-|TRBV29-1|TRBJ1-4
TGCAGCGTTGAAGATCTCGGCAGGGAGGGAAATGAAAAACTGTTTTTT
CSVEDLGREGNEKLFF
>many|-|TRBV12-3/TRBV12-4|TRBJ2-5
TGTGCCAGCAGTCGCAAGCGGGAGACCCAGTACTTC
CASSRKRETQYF
>few|TRBD1|TRBV5-5|TRBJ2-7
TGTGCCAGCAGCTCGCCGGGACAGGGGTACGAGCAGTACTTC
CASSSPGQGYEQYF
>-|TRBD1|TRBV20-1|TRBJ2-5
TGCAGTGCTAGTGGGTCCCGGACAGGTGACCTGGTTGACCAAGAGACCCAGTACTTC
CSASGSRTGDLVDQETQYF
>-|TRBD2|TRBV20-1|TRBJ2-1
TGCAGTGCTAGAGATGGACTAGCGGGAGGGCCTGGAAATGAGCAGTTCTTC
CSARDGLAGGPGNEQFF
>-|-|TRBV10-3|TRBJ2-3
TGTGCCATCAGTGAGTTCGGCGGGTTGGGAGATACGCAGTATTTT
CAISEFGGLGDTQYF
>-|-|TRBV7-2|TRBJ2-1
TGTGCCAGCACCGATCCGGGACGGCCATACAATGAGCAGTTCTTC
CASTDPGRPYNEQFF
>-|-|TRBV6-1|TRBJ1-5
TGTGCCAGCAGTCAGCCGATTAGCAATCAGCCCCAGCATTTT
CASSQPISNQPQHF
>-|TRBD2|TRBV6-5|TRBJ2-7
TGTGCCAGCAGTTACTCGCCTAGCGGTTCCTACGAGCAGTACTTC
CASSYSPSGSYEQYF
>few|TRBD1|TRBV7-9|TRBJ2-7
TGTGCCAGCAGCACAACACCCCGGACCGACAGGGCTTTCGACTCCTACGAGCAGTACTTC
CASSTTPRTDRAFDSYEQYF
>few|TRBD2|TRBV2|TRBJ2-3
TGTGCCAGCAGAGAAAGCGGGGATTACACAGATACGCAGTATTTT
CASRESGDYTDTQYF
>few|-|TRBV5-5|TRBJ2-5
TGTGCCAGCAGCTACACAGAGACCCAGTACTTC
CASSYTETQYF
>few|TRBD1|TRBV9|TRBJ2-7
TGTGCCAGCAGCGCCGTAGCACCCCGGGACAGGTACCCTGGGCAGTACTTC
CASSAVAPRDRYPGQYF
>-|-|TRBV19|TRBJ1-1
TGTGCCAGTAGTATATTTGGCACTGAAGCTTTCTTT
CASSIFGTEAFF
>-|-|TRBV6-1|TRBJ1-6
TGTGCCAGCAGTGATTCATATTCACCCCTCCACTTT
CASSDSYSPLHF
>few|TRBD1|TRBV20-1|TRBJ2-7
TGCAGTGCTAGAGTTTACCCGACAGGGGGTTACGAGCAGTACTTC
CSARVYPTGGYEQYF
>-|-|TRBV24-1|TRBJ2-1
TGTGCCACCAGTGACCAGATCGGACGGGAGCAGTTCTTC
CATSDQIGREQFF
>-|-|TRBV27|TRBJ2-1
TGTGCCAGCAACGGAGGGCACTCCTACAATGAGCAGTTCTTC
CASNGGHSYNEQFF
>many|-|TRBV7-9|TRBJ2-7
TGTGCCAGCAGCTTGGGCGGCACCACCTGGCAGTACTTC
CASSLGGTTWQYF
>few|-|TRBV7-9|TRBJ2-2
TGTGCCAGCAGCACACAACGACGGTACACCGGGGAGCTGTTTTTT
CASSTQRRYTGELFF
>-|-|TRBV11-3|TRBJ2-2
TGTGCCAGCAGCGAAGAACACCAAGGTACCGGGGAGCTGTTTTTT
CASSEEHQGTGELFF
>-|-|TRBV9|TRBJ2-3
TGTGCCAGCAAGCCGCCGGTGGACACAGATACGCAGTATTTT
CASKPPVDTDTQYF
>-|-|TRBV12-3/TRBV12-4|TRBJ2-5
TGTGCCAGCAGCACGGGGGAACAAGAGACCCAGTACTTC
CASSTGEQETQYF
>many|TRBD1|TRBV24-1|TRBJ2-2
TGTGCCACCAGTGATCCGGGACAGGGCGACACCGGGGAGCTGTTTTTT
CATSDPGQGDTGELFF
>-|TRBD2|TRBV5-1|TRBJ2-1
TGCGCCAGCGAAGCCATGACTAGCGGGACCTACAATGAGCAGTTCTTC
CASEAMTSGTYNEQFF
>few|TRBD1|TRBV9|TRBJ2-6
TGTGCCAGCGGCTCCCCCGGGACAGGGGGCGTATCTGGGGCCAACGTCCTGACTTTC
CASGSPGTGGVSGANVLTF
>few|-|TRBV29-1|TRBJ1-1
TGCAGCGTTGAAGGGCAGGGGACAACTGAAGCTTTCTTT
CSVEGQGTTEAFF
>-|-|TRBV20-1|TRBJ1-2
TGCAGTGCTAACTTCCGAGACAGCTGGGACGAGGGCTATGGCTACACCTTC
CSANFRDSWDEGYGYTF
>few|TRBD2|TRBV15|TRBJ2-3
TGTGCCACCAGCAGGGAAAGAGCGGGGGGGCATGTAGATACGCAGTATTTT
CATSRERAGGHVDTQYF
>few|-|TRBV12-3/TRBV12-4|TRBJ1-2
TGTGCCAGCAGTTTACATCTCGGGACCTCCTATGGCTACACCTTC
CASSLHLGTSYGYTF
>-|-|TRBV15|TRBJ1-2
TGTGCCACCAGCAGAGACCTTCTACAGGGATGGCGGCAAGCCTTC
CATSRDLLQGWRQAF
>few|TRBD1|TRBV7-8|TRBJ2-5
TGTGCCAGCAGCTTAGCAGGGAACAGGGGCGCGGGAGAGACCCAGTACTTC
CASSLAGNRGAGETQYF
>-|-|TRBV9|TRBJ2-3
TGTGCCAGCAGCGTAGACGGGAGCGGTGTCACAGATACGCAGTATTTT
CASSVDGSGVTDTQYF
>many|TRBD1|TRBV7-9|TRBJ2-3
TGTGCCAGCAGCCGACAGGGTTCGAGCACAGATACGCAGTATTTT
CASSRQGSSTDTQYF
>few|-|TRBV12-3/TRBV12-4|TRBJ2-1
TGTGCCAGCAGCCCTAGCCGGGATGAGCAGTTCTTC
CASSPSRDEQFF
>-|-|TRBV29-1|TRBJ1-1
TGCAGCGTTGAAGACCCAGGGGAAGCTTTCTTT
CSVEDPGEAFF